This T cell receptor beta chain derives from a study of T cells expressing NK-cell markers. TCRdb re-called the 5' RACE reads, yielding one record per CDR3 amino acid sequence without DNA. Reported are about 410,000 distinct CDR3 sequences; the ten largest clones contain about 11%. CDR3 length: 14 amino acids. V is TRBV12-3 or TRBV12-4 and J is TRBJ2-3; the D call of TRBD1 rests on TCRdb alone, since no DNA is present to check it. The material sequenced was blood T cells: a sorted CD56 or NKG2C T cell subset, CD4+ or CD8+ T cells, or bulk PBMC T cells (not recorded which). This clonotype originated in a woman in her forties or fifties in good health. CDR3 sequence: CASSPRGTGDTQYF.